This is a list of T cell receptor beta chains from one sample in a study of blood T cell repertoires in COVID-19. Assay used: immunoSEQ multiplex PCR; TCRdb lists only in-frame clones, some missing. Of about 70,000 clones in the sample, around nine tenths were seen once. What was sequenced was peripheral blood. The receptors stem from a woman younger than 35 with acute or convalescent COVID-19. Each CDR3 is given with its conserved first and last residue. The D gene is left open where the match is weak. The listing skips clone size in some rows; elsewhere it reads once, few, many or a size class.

abundance: -; j_gene: TRBJ1-4; v_gene: TRBV13; d_gene: TRBD1; CDR3aa: CASSRRDRRLATNEKLFF; CDR3nt: TGTGCCAGCAGCCGCCGGGACAGGAGACTTGCAACTAATGAAAAACTGTTTTTT
abundance: -; j_gene: TRBJ2-7; v_gene: TRBV5-6; d_gene: TRBD1; CDR3aa: CASSPTGTGTYEQYF; CDR3nt: TGTGCCAGCAGCCCAACCGGGACAGGGACCTACGAGCAGTACTTC
abundance: -; j_gene: TRBJ1-2; v_gene: TRBV19; d_gene: TRBD1; CDR3aa: CASSSGQGPPGYTF; CDR3nt: TGTGCCAGTAGTTCCGGACAGGGCCCGCCCGGCTACACCTTC
abundance: -; j_gene: TRBJ1-3; v_gene: TRBV5-5; d_gene: -; CDR3aa: CASSPLPGNTIYF; CDR3nt: TGTGCCAGCAGCCCCCTACCTGGAAACACCATATATTTT
abundance: -; j_gene: TRBJ1-1; v_gene: TRBV28; d_gene: TRBD1; CDR3aa: CASSPRQGATEAFF; CDR3nt: TGTGCCAGCAGTCCAAGACAGGGGGCGACTGAAGCTTTCTTT
abundance: -; j_gene: TRBJ1-5; v_gene: TRBV27; d_gene: -; CDR3aa: CASSQTSHNQPQHF; CDR3nt: TGTGCCAGCAGCCAGACAAGCCACAATCAGCCCCAGCATTTT
abundance: once; j_gene: TRBJ2-5; v_gene: TRBV6-5; d_gene: -; CDR3aa: CASRPLGGAKETQYF; CDR3nt: TGTGCCAGCAGACCGCTAGGCGGGGCCAAAGAGACCCAGTACTTC
abundance: -; j_gene: TRBJ2-2; v_gene: TRBV19; d_gene: TRBD2; CDR3aa: CASSTRTSGRTGELFF; CDR3nt: TGTGCCAGTAGTACCAGGACTAGCGGGAGGACCGGGGAGCTGTTTTTT
abundance: -; j_gene: TRBJ2-2; v_gene: TRBV6-2/TRBV6-3; d_gene: TRBD2; CDR3aa: CASSYGGSGGELFF; CDR3nt: TGTGCCAGCAGTTACGGCGGGAGTGGCGGGGAGCTGTTTTTT
abundance: -; j_gene: TRBJ2-3; v_gene: TRBV24-1; d_gene: -; CDR3aa: CATSETATDTQYF; CDR3nt: TGTGCCACCAGTGAAACAGCCACAGATACGCAGTATTTT
abundance: -; j_gene: TRBJ2-3; v_gene: TRBV5-1; d_gene: TRBD1; CDR3aa: CASSLAQGAIDTQYF; CDR3nt: TGCGCCAGCAGCTTGGCGCAGGGGGCAATAGATACGCAGTATTTT
abundance: once; j_gene: TRBJ2-3; v_gene: TRBV6-1; d_gene: -; CDR3aa: CASSELASTDTQYF; CDR3nt: TGTGCCAGCAGTGAATTAGCATCCACAGATACGCAGTATTTT
abundance: -; j_gene: TRBJ2-3; v_gene: TRBV4-3; d_gene: TRBD2; CDR3aa: CASSQETSGVFTDTQYF; CDR3nt: TGCGCCAGCAGCCAAGAAACTAGCGGGGTATTCACAGATACGCAGTATTTT
abundance: -; j_gene: TRBJ1-2; v_gene: TRBV4-3; d_gene: TRBD1; CDR3aa: CASSHTTGDGYTF; CDR3nt: TGCGCCAGCAGCCACACCACAGGGGATGGCTACACCTTC
abundance: -; j_gene: TRBJ2-1; v_gene: TRBV2; d_gene: TRBD2; CDR3aa: CASSGAGTSGGKANNEQFF; CDR3nt: TGTGCCAGCAGTGGGGCGGGGACTAGCGGGGGAAAGGCCAACAATGAGCAGTTCTTC
abundance: -; j_gene: TRBJ1-3; v_gene: TRBV18; d_gene: -; CDR3aa: CASSQSISGNTIYF; CDR3nt: TGTGCCAGCTCCCAATCAATTTCTGGAAACACCATATATTTT
abundance: once; j_gene: TRBJ2-5; v_gene: TRBV5-1; d_gene: TRBD1; CDR3aa: CASSTGQGLGETQYF; CDR3nt: TGCGCCAGCAGCACGGGACAGGGGTTAGGAGAGACCCAGTACTTC
abundance: -; j_gene: TRBJ1-1; v_gene: TRBV5-1; d_gene: TRBD1; CDR3aa: CASSEGAIVSTEAFF; CDR3nt: TGCGCCAGCAGCGAGGGGGCCATAGTGAGTACTGAAGCTTTCTTT
abundance: -; j_gene: TRBJ2-7; v_gene: TRBV27; d_gene: -; CDR3aa: CASSDSSYEQYF; CDR3nt: TGTGCCAGCAGTGACAGTTCCTACGAGCAGTACTTC
abundance: -; j_gene: TRBJ1-5; v_gene: TRBV30; d_gene: TRBD1; CDR3aa: CAWSVGDRVRISNQPQHF; CDR3nt: TGTGCCTGGAGTGTAGGTGACAGGGTGAGAATTAGCAATCAGCCCCAGCATTTT
abundance: -; j_gene: TRBJ2-3; v_gene: TRBV20-1; d_gene: -; CDR3aa: CSASRGTSTDTQYF; CDR3nt: TGCAGTGCTAGTCGGGGAACTAGCACAGATACGCAGTATTTT
abundance: -; j_gene: TRBJ2-2; v_gene: TRBV19; d_gene: TRBD2; CDR3aa: CASTTTSGGAGELFF; CDR3nt: TGTGCCAGTACAACCACTAGCGGGGGAGCCGGGGAGCTGTTTTTT
abundance: few; j_gene: TRBJ2-7; v_gene: TRBV2; d_gene: TRBD1; CDR3aa: CASSEQGETYEQYF; CDR3nt: TGTGCCAGCAGTGAGCAGGGGGAAACCTACGAGCAGTACTTC
abundance: once; j_gene: TRBJ2-1; v_gene: TRBV6-4; d_gene: TRBD2; CDR3aa: CASSAELAGYNEQFF; CDR3nt: TGTGCCAGCAGTGCGGAGTTAGCGGGATACAATGAGCAGTTCTTC
abundance: -; j_gene: TRBJ2-2; v_gene: TRBV27; d_gene: -; CDR3aa: CASSPGQTVTNTGELFF; CDR3nt: TGTGCCAGCAGTCCAGGACAGACTGTGACGAACACCGGGGAGCTGTTTTTT
abundance: -; j_gene: TRBJ1-1; v_gene: TRBV3-1/TRBV3-2; d_gene: -; CDR3aa: CASSPQRRGGRTEAFF; CDR3nt: TGTGCCAGCAGCCCCCAGCGGCGGGGAGGAAGAACTGAAGCTTTCTTT
abundance: few; j_gene: TRBJ1-6; v_gene: TRBV2; d_gene: TRBD1; CDR3aa: CASSEGQFNSPLHF; CDR3nt: TGTGCCAGCAGTGAGGGACAGTTTAATTCACCCCTCCACTTT
abundance: -; j_gene: TRBJ1-1; v_gene: TRBV14; d_gene: -; CDR3aa: CASSQENDLNTEAFF; CDR3nt: TGTGCCAGCAGCCAAGAGAACGACTTGAACACTGAAGCTTTCTTT
abundance: -; j_gene: TRBJ1-2; v_gene: TRBV30; d_gene: TRBD1; CDR3aa: CAWNHGDRVYGYTF; CDR3nt: TGTGCCTGGAACCACGGGGACAGGGTCTATGGCTACACCTTC
abundance: -; j_gene: TRBJ2-2; v_gene: TRBV7-9; d_gene: -; CDR3aa: CASSSGGTVNTGELFF; CDR3nt: TGTGCCAGCAGCTCCGGCGGGACTGTGAACACCGGGGAGCTGTTTTTT
abundance: -; j_gene: TRBJ2-2; v_gene: TRBV6-5; d_gene: -; CDR3aa: CASLRAPKNTGELFF; CDR3nt: TGTGCCAGCCTGAGGGCTCCTAAGAACACCGGGGAGCTGTTTTTT
abundance: -; j_gene: TRBJ1-1; v_gene: TRBV6-2/TRBV6-3; d_gene: TRBD1; CDR3aa: CASSYRGLGTTEAFF; CDR3nt: TGTGCCAGCAGTTACAGGGGGCTAGGCACCACTGAAGCTTTCTTT
abundance: -; j_gene: TRBJ1-2; v_gene: TRBV3-1/TRBV3-2; d_gene: TRBD1; CDR3aa: CASSQVHLDRGAYGYTF; CDR3nt: TGTGCCAGCAGCCAAGTCCATCTGGACAGGGGAGCTTATGGCTACACCTTC
abundance: -; j_gene: TRBJ2-1; v_gene: TRBV11-3; d_gene: -; CDR3aa: CASSRGGVSDEQFF; CDR3nt: TGTGCCAGCAGCCGAGGGGGGGTCTCCGATGAGCAGTTCTTC
abundance: -; j_gene: TRBJ1-2; v_gene: TRBV19; d_gene: TRBD1; CDR3aa: CASRNGQGWDYGYTF; CDR3nt: TGTGCCAGTAGAAACGGACAGGGATGGGACTATGGCTACACCTTC
abundance: once; j_gene: TRBJ2-7; v_gene: TRBV6-2/TRBV6-3; d_gene: TRBD2; CDR3aa: CASSPKLAGLHEQYF; CDR3nt: TGTGCCAGCAGTCCCAAACTAGCGGGACTCCACGAGCAGTACTTC
abundance: -; j_gene: TRBJ1-1; v_gene: TRBV19; d_gene: -; CDR3aa: CASSIAGDTEAFF; CDR3nt: TGTGCCAGTAGTATAGCGGGGGACACTGAAGCTTTCTTT
abundance: -; j_gene: TRBJ2-3; v_gene: TRBV10-2; d_gene: TRBD2; CDR3aa: CASSVSGSPLSTDTQYF; CDR3nt: TGCGCCAGCAGTGTTAGCGGGAGTCCCTTGAGCACAGATACGCAGTATTTT
abundance: -; j_gene: TRBJ2-5; v_gene: TRBV29-1; d_gene: TRBD2; CDR3aa: CSVRGTSGRAFEETQYF; CDR3nt: TGCAGCGTCCGCGGGACTAGCGGGAGGGCCTTCGAGGAGACCCAGTACTTC
abundance: once; j_gene: TRBJ1-1; v_gene: TRBV6-5; d_gene: TRBD1; CDR3aa: CASSKTGVNTEAFF; CDR3nt: TGTGCCAGCAGCAAGACAGGGGTGAACACTGAAGCTTTCTTT
abundance: -; j_gene: TRBJ2-1; v_gene: TRBV7-9; d_gene: TRBD1; CDR3aa: CASSATGDRVSYNEQFF; CDR3nt: TGTGCCAGCAGTGCCACAGGGGACAGGGTTTCCTACAATGAGCAGTTCTTC
abundance: -; j_gene: TRBJ2-2; v_gene: TRBV7-9; d_gene: TRBD1; CDR3aa: CASSTTRQGASGELFF; CDR3nt: TGTGCCAGCAGCACTACGAGACAGGGGGCAAGCGGGGAGCTGTTTTTT
abundance: -; j_gene: TRBJ1-5; v_gene: TRBV19; d_gene: -; CDR3aa: CASSIRVDQPQHF; CDR3nt: TGTGCCAGTAGTATCAGGGTTGATCAGCCCCAGCATTTT
abundance: -; j_gene: TRBJ2-3; v_gene: TRBV5-6; d_gene: TRBD1; CDR3aa: CASSFGTAPLTQYF; CDR3nt: TGTGCCAGCAGCTTCGGGACAGCCCCGTTAACGCAGTATTTT
abundance: few; j_gene: TRBJ1-1; v_gene: TRBV5-1; d_gene: -; CDR3aa: CASSLARGNTEAFF; CDR3nt: TGCGCCAGCAGCTTGGCCCGGGGGAACACTGAAGCTTTCTTT
abundance: -; j_gene: TRBJ2-7; v_gene: TRBV19; d_gene: -; CDR3aa: CASSFADKYEQYF; CDR3nt: TGTGCCAGTAGTTTTGCGGACAAATACGAGCAGTACTTC
abundance: -; j_gene: TRBJ2-2; v_gene: TRBV5-8; d_gene: -; CDR3aa: CASSTGTTNTGELFF; CDR3nt: TGTGCCAGCAGCACCGGGACAACGAACACCGGGGAGCTGTTTTTT
abundance: -; j_gene: TRBJ1-5; v_gene: TRBV4-1; d_gene: -; CDR3aa: CASSQEDSAYQPQHF; CDR3nt: TGCGCCAGCAGCCAAGAGGACAGTGCCTATCAGCCCCAGCATTTT
abundance: -; j_gene: TRBJ1-1; v_gene: TRBV7-9; d_gene: -; CDR3aa: CASSLGGLNTEAFF; CDR3nt: TGTGCCAGCAGCTTGGGGGGGCTGAACACTGAAGCTTTCTTT
abundance: -; j_gene: TRBJ1-1; v_gene: TRBV7-9; d_gene: TRBD1; CDR3aa: CASSEPGGTEAFF; CDR3nt: TGTGCCAGCAGCGAGCCAGGGGGGACTGAAGCTTTCTTT
abundance: -; j_gene: TRBJ1-1; v_gene: TRBV6-6; d_gene: -; CDR3aa: CASSYSTNTEAFF; CDR3nt: TGTGCCAGCAGTTACTCGACTAACACTGAAGCTTTCTTT
abundance: -; j_gene: TRBJ2-3; v_gene: TRBV30; d_gene: -; CDR3aa: CAGPSDTQYF; CDR3nt: TGTGCCGGCCCCTCAGATACGCAGTATTTT
abundance: -; j_gene: TRBJ1-1; v_gene: TRBV19; d_gene: TRBD1; CDR3aa: CASFGRDRGRSTTEAFF; CDR3nt: TGTGCCAGTTTCGGTAGGGACAGGGGGCGTTCGACCACTGAAGCTTTCTTT
abundance: -; j_gene: TRBJ1-2; v_gene: TRBV11-2; d_gene: -; CDR3aa: CASSLETVPGYGYTF; CDR3nt: TGTGCCAGCAGCTTAGAGACGGTTCCGGGCTATGGCTACACCTTC
abundance: -; j_gene: TRBJ2-7; v_gene: TRBV28; d_gene: TRBD1; CDR3aa: CASSLEGALYEQYF; CDR3nt: TGTGCCAGCAGTTTAGAGGGGGCCCTCTACGAGCAGTACTTC
abundance: -; j_gene: TRBJ2-3; v_gene: TRBV4-1; d_gene: TRBD2; CDR3aa: CASSQEKGLASTDTQYF; CDR3nt: TGCGCCAGCAGCCAAGAAAAAGGACTAGCGAGCACAGATACGCAGTATTTT
abundance: -; j_gene: TRBJ2-3; v_gene: TRBV18; d_gene: -; CDR3aa: CASSAAGGGGTDTQYF; CDR3nt: TGTGCCAGCTCAGCAGCTGGGGGGGGCGGCACAGATACGCAGTATTTT
abundance: -; j_gene: TRBJ2-7; v_gene: TRBV19; d_gene: TRBD1; CDR3aa: CASSPQGAVGYEQYF; CDR3nt: TGTGCCAGTAGTCCCCAGGGGGCGGTCGGATACGAGCAGTACTTC